Below are 20 T cell receptor beta chains sequenced from a single sample in a study of blood T cell repertoires in COVID-19. Profiled with immunoSEQ multiplex PCR; TCRdb holds only in-frame clones, not every one. In the table there are approximately 120,000 clones, 85% of which are singletons. Specimen: peripheral blood. Receptors were obtained from a woman older than 75 with acute or convalescent COVID-19.

The V and J genes are TRBV19 and TRBJ2-3, with 13 positions matching TRBD2. This CDR3 comprises 16 residues. Germline-derived CDR1 and CDR2 are LNHDA and SQIVND (reference sequence). V lost 6 bases to trimming and J lost 4 bases; unmatched junction nucleotides: 7. For the CDR3, the DNA is TGTGCCAGTAGCCGGAGAACTAGCGGGGGGGCAGATACGCAGTATTTT. Its protein product is CASSRRTSGGADTQYF.

The gene calls are TRBV3-1 (or the pseudogene TRBV3-2) and TRBJ1-2; 9 nucleotides line up with TRBD1. This CDR3 has 14 amino acids. The junction had 6 bases not matched to a gene; V was cut back by 6 bases and J by 4 bases. Germline V CDR1 and CDR2: LGHDT, YNNKEL (reference sequence). CDR3: CASRFSGQGYGYTF. Here the CDR3 DNA reads TGTGCCAGCAGGTTCTCGGGACAGGGCTATGGCTACACCTTC.

The V call is TRBV29-1, the J call TRBJ1-1; tentative D call: TRBD1 (5 bases). CDR3 length: 11 amino acids. Germline lookup yields CDR1 SQVTM and CDR2 ANQGSEA. Deletions cut 6 bases from V and 6 bases from J, with 11 bases between. This CDR3 is CSVRGRAEAFF. In nucleotides, the CDR3 is TGCAGCGTAAGGGGTAGGGCTGAAGCTTTCTTT.

This chain connects TRBV5-1 to TRBJ2-7, with 8 bases lining up with TRBD1. Germline-derived CDR1 and CDR2 are SGHRS and YFSETQ. V was pared by 0 bases and J by 0 bases, with 5 bases of the junction left unmatched. This CDR3 region has 16 residues. This CDR3 reads CASSLGTGLASYEQYV. In DNA, the CDR3 is TGCGCCAGCAGCTTGGGGACAGGGTTAGCCTCCTACGAGCAGTACGTC.

This clone was seen just once. V usage is TRBV18 and J usage is TRBJ1-1, with no clear D. Germline V gene data show CDR1 as KGHSH and CDR2 as LQKENI. The CDR3 contains 16 residues. Trimming shortened V by 3 bases and J by 0 bases, and 14 bases separated the two germline ends. The CDR3 loop is CASSPFIGGMNTEAFF. CDR3 DNA: TGTGCCAGCTCACCTTTTATTGGAGGAATGAACACTGAAGCTTTCTTT.

The CDR3 nucleotides are TGCAGCGTGAGGTCGGGGACTGAAGCTTTCTTT. It translates to CSVRSGTEAFF. The V call is TRBV29-1, the J call TRBJ1-1; D gene uncertain. The V end lost 6 bases, the J end lost 5 bases, and 10 bases lay between the germline ends. The CDR3 runs 11 residues. Germline values: CDR1 SQVTM, CDR2 ANQGSEA.

The V call is TRBV5-4, the J call TRBJ1-2, with D perhaps TRBD1 (5 bases). V gave up 0 bases and J gave up 6 bases, with 12 bases separating them. Germline V gives CDR1 SGHNT, CDR2 YYREEE (reference sequence). The CDR3 totals 14 residues. As DNA, the CDR3 is TGTGCCAGCAGCTTGGAGTGGACATCAGATGGCTACACCTTC. It yields the protein CASSLEWTSDGYTF.

This chain uses TRBV7-2 with TRBJ1-5; a weak D match, TRBD1 (5 bases). Germline V gene sequence: CDR1 SGHTA, CDR2 FQGNSA. This CDR3 comprises 14 residues. Trimming took 3 bases from V and 2 from J, leaving 8 bases between them. CDR3 nucleotides: TGTGCCAGCAGCTTCCAACAGGGCAATCAGCCCCAGCATTTT. It yields the protein CASSFQQGNQPQHF.

This sequence joins TRBV28 and TRBJ2-5; possibly TRBD2 for D (6 bases). Germline CDR1 is MDHEN and CDR2 is SYDVKM. The CDR3 is 13 amino acids. The germline V and J ends were trimmed by 5 bases and 4 bases, with 11 bases remaining between them. The DNA of the CDR3 is TGTGCCAGCAGTCGGGTGGAGGGAGAGACCCAGTACTTC. This sequence encodes CASSRVEGETQYF.

The chain uses TRBV19 and TRBJ1-2, with 7 bases lining up with TRBD1. The V and J ends lost 5 bases and 8 bases, in that order; junction bases with no gene match: 8. CDR3 size: 13 residues. Germline CDR1 reads LNHDA; CDR2 reads SQIVND (reference sequence). Written as DNA, the CDR3 is TGTGCCAGTAGTCGCGGACAGGACGGAGGCTACACCTTC. The encoded protein is CASSRGQDGGYTF.

V is TRBV11-1 and J is TRBJ2-5, with 7 positions matching TRBD1. V was clipped by 4 bases and J by 5 bases; unmatched bases: 4. The length of the CDR3 is 13 residues. Germline V gene sequence: CDR1 SGHAT, CDR2 FQDESV (reference sequence). CDR3 protein: CASSYHRGETQYF. CDR3 DNA: TGTGCCAGCAGCTACCACAGGGGTGAGACCCAGTACTTC.

CDR3 nucleotides: TGTGCCAGCAGCGCCGCCGAGGGTGAAGCTTTCTTT. It is translated as CASSAAEGEAFF. This sequence joins TRBV9 and TRBJ1-1; D ambiguous. Germline values: CDR1 SGDLS, CDR2 YYNGEE. The CDR3 spans 12 residues. The V end was cut by 3 bases, the J end by 7 bases, with 10 bases between.

This clone was seen only once. The chain combines TRBV7-2 with TRBJ1-5, with a tentative D call TRBD1 (5 bases). CDR1 and CDR2 (germline): SGHTA, FQGNSA. V lost 4 bases and J 0 bases, leaving 16 bases between the germline ends. This CDR3 contains 17 residues. CDR3 bases: TGTGCCAGCAGCTATCAGGGTACGACCTATAGCAATCAGCCCCAGCATTTT. This sequence encodes CASSYQGTTYSNQPQHF. The whole variable domain, filled in from reference TRBV7-2 and TRBJ1-5, reads GAGVSQSPSNKVTEKGKDVELRCDPISGHTALYWYRQSLGQGLEFLIYFQGNSAPDKSGLPSDRFSAERTGGSVSTLTIQRTQQEDSAVYLCASSYQGTTYSNQPQHFGDGTRLSIL.

The chain carries TRBV28 and TRBJ2-1, with 11 bases aligning to TRBD1. Germline CDR1 is MDHEN and CDR2 is SYDVKM. The CDR3 totals 16 residues. Trimming cost V 6 bases and J 6 bases; bases outside gene matches: 10. CDR3 region: CASSKYRTGGGNEQFF. The CDR3 nucleotides read TGTGCCAGCAGCAAATACCGGACAGGGGGCGGCAATGAGCAGTTCTTC.

The chain uses TRBV9 and TRBJ2-7; perhaps TRBD1 as D (5 bases). CDR1 SGDLS and CDR2 YYNGEE come from the germline V gene. The CDR3 covers 15 residues. V shed 0 bases and J shed 2 bases, with 12 bases lying between them. The CDR3 loop is CASSVGSTEAYEQYF. The CDR3 DNA is TGTGCCAGCAGCGTAGGGTCGACAGAGGCCTACGAGCAGTACTTC. Full variable domain (missing parts from reference TRBV9 and TRBJ2-7): DSGVTQTPKHLITATGQRVTLRCSPRSGDLSVYWYQQSLDQGLQFLIQYYNGEERAKGNILERFSAQQFPDLHSELNLSSLELGDSALYFCASSVGSTEAYEQYFGPGTRLTVT.

The chain is built from TRBV6-5 and TRBJ2-7; maybe TRBD2 (6 bases). Trimming left V 8 bases short and J 5 bases short, with 13 bases between. CDR3 size: 12 residues. Germline V lookup: CDR1 MNHEY, CDR2 SVGAGI. CDR3 sequence: CASGSGAHEQYV. The CDR3 bases are TGTGCCAGCGGCTCGGGAGCTCACGAGCAGTACGTC.

The rearrangement links TRBV29-1 to TRBJ2-7, with D possibly matching TRBD1 (6 bases). The V end lost 4 bases, the J end lost 1 base, and 11 bases lay between the germline ends. Germline assignment: CDR1 SQVTM and CDR2 ANQGSEA. The CDR3 runs to 13 residues. The CDR3 DNA reads TGCAGCGTTGCCAGAGGACAGTCCTACGAGCAGTACTTC. As protein: CSVARGQSYEQYF.

This chain links TRBV5-1 with TRBJ2-5, with a tentative D call TRBD2 (7 bases). Germline loops: CDR1 SGHRS, CDR2 YFSETQ. This CDR3 has 15 amino acids. V was cut by 2 bases and J by 5 bases, with 16 bases left in between. The CDR3: CASSFSRGGLETQYF. In DNA, the CDR3 is TGCGCCAGCAGCTTTAGCAGGGGAGGGTTGGAGACCCAGTACTTC.

The chain employs TRBV29-1 and TRBJ2-2, with D possibly matching TRBD1 (5 bases). V was trimmed by 3 bases and J by 1 base, leaving 6 bases between them. The CDR3 runs to 13 residues. Germline CDR1 reads SQVTM; CDR2 reads ANQGSEA. CDR3 sequence reads: CSVDQGNTGELFF. DNA of the CDR3: TGCAGCGTTGATCAGGGGAACACCGGGGAGCTGTTTTTT.

The chain uses TRBV4-3 and TRBJ2-1; D may be TRBD1 (5 bases). Germline V lookup: CDR1 LGHNA, CDR2 YSLEER. The CDR3 sequence is 15 residues long. Trimming removed 1 base from V and 3 bases from J, with 10 bases in between. This chain's CDR3 is CASSQGGLYYNEQFF. The CDR3 DNA reads as TGCGCCAGCAGCCAAGGGGGCTTGTACTACAATGAGCAGTTCTTC.